This T cell receptor (beta chain) emerged from a study of T cell repertoires in cytomegalovirus infection. Overall study: Through public TCR beta signatures, both CMV infection and matching HLA type were indicated.

This CDR3 comprises 14 residues. Trimming took 3 bases from V and 3 from J, leaving 8 bases between them. In germline, CDR1 is KGHDR, CDR2 SFDVKD. One entry per CDR3 protein results from TCRdb running MiXCR on the reads. Of under 300,000 distinct CDR3 sequences in the sample, 20% to 25% were seen once. Turning to this clonotype: The antigen is undetermined.

Whole-study findings and limits: CMV-specific TCR beta clonotypes restricted by HLA-C dominated the ex vivo response. Cumulative public TCR beta family frequency identified CMV carriers with the relevant HLA.

The starting material was cultured PBMCs, obtained from culture after CMV antigen stimulation. This TCR was sampled from a human donor in good health (CMV status not recorded). Some clones in this sample may be carry-over from other donors' samples. This rearrangement joins TRBV24-1 to TRBJ1-5; D is unclear. Written as DNA, the CDR3 is TGTGCCACCAGTGATCGTCGGATCAATCAGCCCCAGCATTTT. This sequence encodes CATSDRRINQPQHF.